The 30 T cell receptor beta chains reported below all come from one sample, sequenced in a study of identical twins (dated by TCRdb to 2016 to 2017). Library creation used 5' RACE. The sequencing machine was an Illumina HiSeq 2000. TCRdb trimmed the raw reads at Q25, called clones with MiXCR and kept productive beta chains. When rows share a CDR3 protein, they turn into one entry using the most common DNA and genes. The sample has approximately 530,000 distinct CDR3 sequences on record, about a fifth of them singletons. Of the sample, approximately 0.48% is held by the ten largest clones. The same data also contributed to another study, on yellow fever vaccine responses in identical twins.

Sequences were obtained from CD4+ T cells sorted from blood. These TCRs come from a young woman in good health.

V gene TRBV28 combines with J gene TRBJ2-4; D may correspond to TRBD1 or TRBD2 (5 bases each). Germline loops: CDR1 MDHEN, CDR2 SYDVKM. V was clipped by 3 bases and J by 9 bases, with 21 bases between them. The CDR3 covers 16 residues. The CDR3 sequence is CASSFSSRGAGGIQYF. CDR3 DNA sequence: TGTGCCAGCAGTTTCTCCAGCAGAGGGGCTGGGGGCATTCAGTACTTC. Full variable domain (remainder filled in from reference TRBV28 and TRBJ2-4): DVKVTQSSRYLVKRTGEKVFLECVQDMDHENMFWYRQDPGLGLRLIYFSYDVKMKEKGDIPEGYSVSREKKERFSLILESASTNQTSMYLCASSFSSRGAGGIQYFGAGTRLSVL.

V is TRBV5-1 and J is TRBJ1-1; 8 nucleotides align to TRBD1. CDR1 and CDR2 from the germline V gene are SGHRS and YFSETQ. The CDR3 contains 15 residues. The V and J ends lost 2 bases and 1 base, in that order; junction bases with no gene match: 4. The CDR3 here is CASSFGTGRNTEAFF. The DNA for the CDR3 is TGCGCCAGCAGCTTCGGGACAGGCCGGAACACTGAAGCTTTCTTT.

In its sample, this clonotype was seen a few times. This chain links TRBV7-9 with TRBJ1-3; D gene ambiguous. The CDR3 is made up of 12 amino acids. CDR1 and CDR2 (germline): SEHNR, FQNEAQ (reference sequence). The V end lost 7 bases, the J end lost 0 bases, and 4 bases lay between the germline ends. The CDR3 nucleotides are TGTGCCAGCAACGACTCTGGAAACACCATATATTTT. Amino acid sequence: CASNDSGNTIYF.

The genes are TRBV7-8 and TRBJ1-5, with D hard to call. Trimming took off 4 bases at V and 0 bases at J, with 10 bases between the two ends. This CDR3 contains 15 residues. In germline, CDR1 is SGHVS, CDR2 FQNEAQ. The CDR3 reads CASSSRRVSNQPQHF. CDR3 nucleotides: TGTGCCAGCAGCTCCCGACGGGTTAGCAATCAGCCCCAGCATTTT.

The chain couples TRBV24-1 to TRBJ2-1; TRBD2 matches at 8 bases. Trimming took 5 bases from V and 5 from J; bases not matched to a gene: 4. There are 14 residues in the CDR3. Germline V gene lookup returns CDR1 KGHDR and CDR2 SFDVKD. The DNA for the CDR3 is TGTGCCACCAGTGCGGGAGGGACCAACAATGAGCAGTTCTTC. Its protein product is CATSAGGTNNEQFF.

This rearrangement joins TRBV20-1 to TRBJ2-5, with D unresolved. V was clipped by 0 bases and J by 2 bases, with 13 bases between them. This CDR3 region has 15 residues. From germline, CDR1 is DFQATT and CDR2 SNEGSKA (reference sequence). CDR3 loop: CSARDSSHPQETQYF. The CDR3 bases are TGCAGTGCTAGAGATTCGAGCCACCCACAAGAGACCCAGTACTTC.

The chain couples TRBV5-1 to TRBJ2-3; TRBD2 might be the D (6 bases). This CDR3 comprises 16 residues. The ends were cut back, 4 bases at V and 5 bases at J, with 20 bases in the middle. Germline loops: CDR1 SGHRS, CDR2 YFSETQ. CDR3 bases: TGCGCCAGCAGCATCCGGGACTGCCCGGCGGGAGATACGCAGTATTTT. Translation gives CASSIRDCPAGDTQYF.

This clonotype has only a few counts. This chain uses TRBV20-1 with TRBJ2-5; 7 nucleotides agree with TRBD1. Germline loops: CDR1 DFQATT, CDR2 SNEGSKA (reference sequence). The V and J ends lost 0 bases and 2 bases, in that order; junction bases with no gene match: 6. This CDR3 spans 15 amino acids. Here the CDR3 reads CSAREGTVYQETQYF. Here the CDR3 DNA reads TGCAGTGCTAGAGAGGGGACAGTCTATCAAGAGACCCAGTACTTC.

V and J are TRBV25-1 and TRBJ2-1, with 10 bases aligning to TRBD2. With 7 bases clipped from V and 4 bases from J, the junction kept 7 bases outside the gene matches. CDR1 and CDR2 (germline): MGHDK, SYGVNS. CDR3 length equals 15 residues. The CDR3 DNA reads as TGTGCCAGCAAGATGCTAGCGGGGGAATACAATGAGCAGTTCTTC. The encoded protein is CASKMLAGEYNEQFF.

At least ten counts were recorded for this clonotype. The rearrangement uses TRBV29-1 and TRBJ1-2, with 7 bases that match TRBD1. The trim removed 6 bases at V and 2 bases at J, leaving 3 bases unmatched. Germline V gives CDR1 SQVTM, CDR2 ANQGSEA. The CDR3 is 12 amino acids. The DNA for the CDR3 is TGCAGCGTGTCACAGGGGAACTATGGCTACACCTTC. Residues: CSVSQGNYGYTF. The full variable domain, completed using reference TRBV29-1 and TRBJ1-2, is SAVISQKPSRDICQRGTSLTIQCQVDSQVTMMFWYRQQPGQSLTLIATANQGSEATYESGFVIDKFPISRPNLTFSTLTVSNMSPEDSSIYLCSVSQGNYGYTFGSGTRLTVV.

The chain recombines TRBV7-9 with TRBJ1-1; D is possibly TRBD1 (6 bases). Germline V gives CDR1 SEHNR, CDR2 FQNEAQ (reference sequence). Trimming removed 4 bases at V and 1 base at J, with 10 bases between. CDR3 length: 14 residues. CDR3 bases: TGTGCCAGCAGCTCAGGGGCGGAGAACACTGAAGCTTTCTTT. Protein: CASSSGAENTEAFF.

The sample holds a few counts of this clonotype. The CDR3 loop reads CASSQAVGGSGYTF. The CDR3 coding sequence is TGTGCCAGCAGCCAAGCAGTCGGGGGCTCTGGCTACACCTTC. This sequence joins TRBV3-1 and TRBJ1-2; a weak D match, TRBD1 (6 bases). The CDR3 spans 14 residues. In germline, CDR1 is LGHDT, CDR2 YNNKEL (reference sequence). Trimming cost V 1 base and J 7 bases, with 13 bases left between them.

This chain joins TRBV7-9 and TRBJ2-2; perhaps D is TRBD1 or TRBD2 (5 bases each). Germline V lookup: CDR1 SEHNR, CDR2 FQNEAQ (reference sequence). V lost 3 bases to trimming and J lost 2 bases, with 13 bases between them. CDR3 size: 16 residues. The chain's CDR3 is CASSLGPIPNTGELFF. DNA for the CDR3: TGTGCCAGCAGCTTGGGACCGATCCCTAACACCGGGGAGCTGTTTTTT.

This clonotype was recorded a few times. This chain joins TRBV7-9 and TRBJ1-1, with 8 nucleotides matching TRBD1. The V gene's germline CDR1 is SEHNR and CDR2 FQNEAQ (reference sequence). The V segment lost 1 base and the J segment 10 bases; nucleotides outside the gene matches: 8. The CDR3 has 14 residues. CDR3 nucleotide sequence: TGTGCCAGCAGCTTAGGTGGACAGGGCATTGCAGCTTTCTTT. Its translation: CASSLGGQGIAAFF.

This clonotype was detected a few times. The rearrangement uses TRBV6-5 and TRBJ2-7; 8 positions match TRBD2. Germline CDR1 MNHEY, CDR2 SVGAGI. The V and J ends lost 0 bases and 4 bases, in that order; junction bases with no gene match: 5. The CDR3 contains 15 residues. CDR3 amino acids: CASSYSAGGSYEQYV. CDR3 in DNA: TGTGCCAGCAGTTACTCTGCGGGGGGCTCTTACGAGCAGTACGTC.

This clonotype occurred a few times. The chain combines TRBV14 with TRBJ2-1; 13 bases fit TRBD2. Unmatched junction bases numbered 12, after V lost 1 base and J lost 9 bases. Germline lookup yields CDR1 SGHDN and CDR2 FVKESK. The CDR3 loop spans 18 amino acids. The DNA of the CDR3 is TGTGCCAGCAGCCAAGTGTTTGGGACTAGCGGGAAGGTTGCTGAGCAGTTCTTC. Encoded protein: CASSQVFGTSGKVAEQFF.

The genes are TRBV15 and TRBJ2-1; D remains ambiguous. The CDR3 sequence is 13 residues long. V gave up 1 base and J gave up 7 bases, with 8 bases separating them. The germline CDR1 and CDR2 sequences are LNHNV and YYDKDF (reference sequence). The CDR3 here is CATSRVLRNEQFF. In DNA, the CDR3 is TGTGCCACCAGCAGAGTCCTCCGAAATGAGCAGTTCTTC. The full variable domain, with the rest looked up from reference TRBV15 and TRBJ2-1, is DAMVIQNPRYQVTQFGKPVTLSCSQTLNHNVMYWYQQKSSQAPKLLFHYYDKDFNNEADTPDNFQSRRPNTSFCFLDIRSPGLGDTAMYLCATSRVLRNEQFFGPGTRLTVL.

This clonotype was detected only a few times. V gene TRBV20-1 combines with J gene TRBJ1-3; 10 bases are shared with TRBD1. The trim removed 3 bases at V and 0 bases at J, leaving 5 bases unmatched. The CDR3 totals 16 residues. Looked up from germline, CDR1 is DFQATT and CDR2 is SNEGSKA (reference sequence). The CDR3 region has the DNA TGCAGTGCTAGGGAGACAGGGGGCCTCTCTGGAAACACCATATATTTT. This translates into CSARETGGLSGNTIYF.

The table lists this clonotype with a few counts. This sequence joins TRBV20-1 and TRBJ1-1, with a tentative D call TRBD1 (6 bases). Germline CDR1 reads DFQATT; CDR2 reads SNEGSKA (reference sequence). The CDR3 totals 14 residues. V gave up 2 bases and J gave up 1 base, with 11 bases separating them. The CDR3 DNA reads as TGCAGTGCTAGACGGACAGCCGAGAACACTGAAGCTTTCTTT. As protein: CSARRTAENTEAFF.

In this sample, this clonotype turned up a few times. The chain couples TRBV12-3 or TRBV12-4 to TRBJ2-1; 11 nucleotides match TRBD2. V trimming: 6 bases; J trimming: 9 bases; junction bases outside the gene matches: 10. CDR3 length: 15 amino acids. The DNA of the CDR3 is TGTGCCAGCAGACCCCCTAGCGGGAGGAGGAGTGAGCAGTTCTTC. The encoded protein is CASRPPSGRRSEQFF.

The CDR3 loop reads CASSPITVGMNTEAFF. The CDR3 DNA sequence: TGTGCCAGCAGCCCGATTACGGTTGGGATGAACACTGAAGCTTTCTTT. This rearrangement joins TRBV7-9 to TRBJ1-1; D call uncertain. This CDR3 is 16 amino acids long. The germline V and J ends were trimmed by 5 bases and 0 bases, with 16 bases remaining between them. CDR1 is SEHNR and CDR2 is FQNEAQ in the germline V gene (reference sequence).

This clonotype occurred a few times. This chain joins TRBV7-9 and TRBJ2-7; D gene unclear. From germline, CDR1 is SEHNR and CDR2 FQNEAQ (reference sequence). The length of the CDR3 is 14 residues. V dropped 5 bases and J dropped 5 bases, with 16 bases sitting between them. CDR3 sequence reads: CASSPSTPVHEQYV. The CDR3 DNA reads TGTGCCAGCAGCCCCTCGACCCCTGTCCACGAGCAGTACGTC.

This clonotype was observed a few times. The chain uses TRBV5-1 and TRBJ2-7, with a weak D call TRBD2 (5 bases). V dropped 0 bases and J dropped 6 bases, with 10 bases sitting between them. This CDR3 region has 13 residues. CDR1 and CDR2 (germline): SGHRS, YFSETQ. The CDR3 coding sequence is TGCGCCAGCAGCTTGGAAACTAGTGGCGAGCAGTACTTC. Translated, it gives CASSLETSGEQYF. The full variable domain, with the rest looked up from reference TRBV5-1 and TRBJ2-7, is KAGVTQTPRYLIKTRGQQVTLSCSPISGHRSVSWYQQTPGQGLQFLFEYFSETQRNKGNFPGRFSGRQFSNSRSEMNVSTLELGDSALYLCASSLETSGEQYFGPGTRLTVT.

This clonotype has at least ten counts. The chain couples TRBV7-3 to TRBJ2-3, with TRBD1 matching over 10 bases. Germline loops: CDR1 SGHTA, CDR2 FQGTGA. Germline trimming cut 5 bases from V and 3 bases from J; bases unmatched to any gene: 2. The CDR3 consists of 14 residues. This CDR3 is CASSTGQGTDTQYF. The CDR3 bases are TGTGCCAGCAGCACGGGACAGGGGACAGATACGCAGTATTTT.

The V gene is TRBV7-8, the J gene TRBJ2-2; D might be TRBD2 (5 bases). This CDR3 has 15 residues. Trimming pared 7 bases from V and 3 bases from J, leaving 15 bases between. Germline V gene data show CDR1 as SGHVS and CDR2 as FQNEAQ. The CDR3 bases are TGTGCCAGCACCAGCGCTAGCACATACACCGGGGAGCTGTTTTTT. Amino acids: CASTSASTYTGELFF. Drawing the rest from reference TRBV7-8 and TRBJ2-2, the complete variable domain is GAGVSQSPRYKVAKRGQDVALRCDPISGHVSLFWYQQALGQGPEFLTYFQNEAQLDKSGLPSDRFFAERPEGSVSTLKIQRTQQEDSAVYLCASTSASTYTGELFFGEGSRLTVL.

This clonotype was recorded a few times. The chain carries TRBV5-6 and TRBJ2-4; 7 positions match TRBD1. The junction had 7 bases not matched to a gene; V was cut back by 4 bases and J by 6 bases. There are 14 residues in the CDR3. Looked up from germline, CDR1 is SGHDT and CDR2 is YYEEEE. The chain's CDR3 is CASSTGTVLNIQYF. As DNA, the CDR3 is TGTGCCAGCAGCACAGGGACAGTGTTAAACATTCAGTACTTC.

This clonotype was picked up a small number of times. DNA for the CDR3: TGTGCCACACGGGACAGGGGGGGTCCGGTTGGCGCTTTCTTT. Translating gives CATRDRGGPVGAFF. This chain uses TRBV28 with TRBJ1-1; 11 bases are a match to TRBD1. The V gene's germline CDR1 is MDHEN and CDR2 SYDVKM. The ends lost 10 bases at V and 11 bases at J; junction bases unmatched: 15. There are 14 residues in the CDR3.

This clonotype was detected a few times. CDR3 coding DNA: TGTGCCAGCAGCATGCTAGCGGGAGTCCAAGATACGCAGTATTTT. Protein: CASSMLAGVQDTQYF. This chain links TRBV7-2 with TRBJ2-3, with 10 bases lining up with TRBD2. The V gene's germline CDR1 is SGHTA and CDR2 FQGNSA. There are 15 residues in the CDR3. V shed 5 bases and J 5 bases; nucleotides not matched to a gene: 7.

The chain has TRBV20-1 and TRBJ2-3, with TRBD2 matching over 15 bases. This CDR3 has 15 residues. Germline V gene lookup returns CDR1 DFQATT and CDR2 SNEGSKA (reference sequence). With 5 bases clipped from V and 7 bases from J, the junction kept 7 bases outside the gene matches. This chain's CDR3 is CSAWGLAGGWNTQYF. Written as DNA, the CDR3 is TGCAGTGCTTGGGGACTAGCGGGAGGTTGGAATACGCAGTATTTT.

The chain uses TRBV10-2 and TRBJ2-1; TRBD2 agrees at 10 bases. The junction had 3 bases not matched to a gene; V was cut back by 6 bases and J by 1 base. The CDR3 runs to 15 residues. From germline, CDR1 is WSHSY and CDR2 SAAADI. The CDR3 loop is CASSKAGGSYNEQFF. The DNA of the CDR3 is TGCGCCAGCAGCAAAGCGGGAGGGTCCTACAATGAGCAGTTCTTC.